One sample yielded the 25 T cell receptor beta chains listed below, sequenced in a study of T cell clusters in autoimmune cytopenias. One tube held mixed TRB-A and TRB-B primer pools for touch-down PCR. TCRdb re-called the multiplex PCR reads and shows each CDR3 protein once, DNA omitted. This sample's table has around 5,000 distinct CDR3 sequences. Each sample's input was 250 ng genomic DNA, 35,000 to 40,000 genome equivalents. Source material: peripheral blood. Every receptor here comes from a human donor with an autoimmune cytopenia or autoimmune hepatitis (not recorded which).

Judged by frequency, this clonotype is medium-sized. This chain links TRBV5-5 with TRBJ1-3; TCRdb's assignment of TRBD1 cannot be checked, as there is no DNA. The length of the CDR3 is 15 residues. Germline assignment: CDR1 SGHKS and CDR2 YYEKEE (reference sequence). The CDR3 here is CASSGGQGSGNTIYF.

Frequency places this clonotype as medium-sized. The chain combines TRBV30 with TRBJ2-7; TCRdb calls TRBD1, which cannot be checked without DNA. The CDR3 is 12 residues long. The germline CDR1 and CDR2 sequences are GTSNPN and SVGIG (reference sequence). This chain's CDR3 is CAWSGGTGLGDF. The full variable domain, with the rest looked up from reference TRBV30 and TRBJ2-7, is SQTIHQWPATLVQPVGSPLSLECTVEGTSNPNLYWYRQAAGRGLQLLFYSVGIGQISSEVPQNLSASRPQDRQFILSSKKLLLSDSGFYLCAWSGGTGLGDFGPGTRLTVT.

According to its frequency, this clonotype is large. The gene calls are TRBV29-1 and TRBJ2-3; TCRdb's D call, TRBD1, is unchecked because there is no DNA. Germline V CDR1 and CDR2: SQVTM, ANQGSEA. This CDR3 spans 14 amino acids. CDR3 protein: CSVERGQGTDTQYF.

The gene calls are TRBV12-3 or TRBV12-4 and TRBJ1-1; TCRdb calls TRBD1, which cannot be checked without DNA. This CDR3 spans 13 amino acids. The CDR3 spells CASTRGPGTEAFF.

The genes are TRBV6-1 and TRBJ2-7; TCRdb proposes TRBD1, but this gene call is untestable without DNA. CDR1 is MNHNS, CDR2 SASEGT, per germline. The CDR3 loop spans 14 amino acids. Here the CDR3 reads CASNGRDWAYEQYF.

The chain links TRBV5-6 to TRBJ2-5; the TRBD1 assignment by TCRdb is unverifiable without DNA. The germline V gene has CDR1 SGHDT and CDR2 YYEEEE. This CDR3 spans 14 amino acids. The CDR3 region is CASSLVTVQETQYF.

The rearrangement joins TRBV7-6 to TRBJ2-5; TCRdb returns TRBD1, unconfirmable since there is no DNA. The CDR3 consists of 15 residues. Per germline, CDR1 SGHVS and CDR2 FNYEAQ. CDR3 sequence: CASRHGTGRGETQYF.

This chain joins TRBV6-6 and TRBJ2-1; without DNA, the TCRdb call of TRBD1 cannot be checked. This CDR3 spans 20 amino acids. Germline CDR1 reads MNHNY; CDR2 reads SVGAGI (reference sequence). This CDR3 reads CASSSQRGQGPLSSYNEQFF.

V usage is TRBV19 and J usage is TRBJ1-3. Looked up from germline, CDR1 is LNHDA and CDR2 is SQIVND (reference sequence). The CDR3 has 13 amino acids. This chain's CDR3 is CASINSAGNTIYF.

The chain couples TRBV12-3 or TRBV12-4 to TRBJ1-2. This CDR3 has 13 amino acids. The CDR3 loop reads CASSLNGRSGYTF.

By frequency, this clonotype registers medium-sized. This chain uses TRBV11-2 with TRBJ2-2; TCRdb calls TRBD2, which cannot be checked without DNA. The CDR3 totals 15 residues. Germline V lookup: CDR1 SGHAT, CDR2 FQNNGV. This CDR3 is CASSPSGAITGELFF.

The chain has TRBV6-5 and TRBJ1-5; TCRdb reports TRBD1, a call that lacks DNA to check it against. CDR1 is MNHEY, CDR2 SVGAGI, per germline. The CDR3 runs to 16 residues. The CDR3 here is CASSDQDRVGSQPQHF.

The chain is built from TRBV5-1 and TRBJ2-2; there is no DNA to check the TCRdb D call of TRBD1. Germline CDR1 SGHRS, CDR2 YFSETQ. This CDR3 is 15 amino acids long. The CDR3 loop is CASSLGWDPTGELFF.

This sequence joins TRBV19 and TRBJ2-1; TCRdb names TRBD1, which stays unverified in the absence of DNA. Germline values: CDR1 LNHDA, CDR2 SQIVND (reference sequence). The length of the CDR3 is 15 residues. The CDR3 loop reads CASSPVEQGYNEQFF.

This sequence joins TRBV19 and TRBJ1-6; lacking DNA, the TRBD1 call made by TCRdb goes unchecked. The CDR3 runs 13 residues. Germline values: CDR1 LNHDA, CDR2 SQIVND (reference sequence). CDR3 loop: CASSMTGRSYLHF.

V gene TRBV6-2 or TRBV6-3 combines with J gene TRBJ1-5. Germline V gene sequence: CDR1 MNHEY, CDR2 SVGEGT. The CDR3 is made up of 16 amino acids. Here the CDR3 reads CASKPDSSRYNQPQHF.

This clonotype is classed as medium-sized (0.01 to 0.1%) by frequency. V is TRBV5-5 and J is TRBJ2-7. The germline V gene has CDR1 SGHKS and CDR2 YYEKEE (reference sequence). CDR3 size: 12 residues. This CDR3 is CASSLSPREQYF.

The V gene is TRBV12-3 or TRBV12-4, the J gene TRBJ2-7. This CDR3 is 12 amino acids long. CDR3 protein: CTSSLDGYEQYF.

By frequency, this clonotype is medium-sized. The CDR3 region is CASSSANTDTQYF. The V gene is TRBV5-4, the J gene TRBJ2-3. Germline values: CDR1 SGHNT, CDR2 YYREEE (reference sequence). This CDR3 has 13 amino acids. Variable domain in full (rest from reference TRBV5-4 and TRBJ2-3): ETGVTQSPTHLIKTRGQQVTLRCSSQSGHNTVSWYQQALGQGPQFIFQYYREEENGRGNFPPRFSGLQFPNYSSELNVNALELDDSALYLCASSSANTDTQYFGPGTRLTVL.

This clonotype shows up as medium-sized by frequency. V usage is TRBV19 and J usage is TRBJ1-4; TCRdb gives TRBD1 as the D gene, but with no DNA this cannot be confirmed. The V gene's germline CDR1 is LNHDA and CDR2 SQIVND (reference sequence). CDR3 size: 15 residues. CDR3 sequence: CASSIGRATNEKLFF.

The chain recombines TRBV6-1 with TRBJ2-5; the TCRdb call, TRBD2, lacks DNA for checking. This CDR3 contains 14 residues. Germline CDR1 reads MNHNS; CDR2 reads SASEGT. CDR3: CASSVRLAGETQYF.

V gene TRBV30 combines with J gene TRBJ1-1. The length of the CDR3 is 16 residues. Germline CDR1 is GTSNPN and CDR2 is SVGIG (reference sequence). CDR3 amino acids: CAWSVQLISLNTEAFF.

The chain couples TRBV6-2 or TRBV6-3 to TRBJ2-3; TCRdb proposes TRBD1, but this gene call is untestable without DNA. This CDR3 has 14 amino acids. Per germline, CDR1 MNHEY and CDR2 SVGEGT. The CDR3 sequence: CASSSGQGSDTQYF.

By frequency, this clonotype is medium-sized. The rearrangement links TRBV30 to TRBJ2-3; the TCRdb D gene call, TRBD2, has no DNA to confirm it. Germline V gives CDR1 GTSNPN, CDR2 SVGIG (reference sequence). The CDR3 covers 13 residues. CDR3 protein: CAWSPPGLATQYF. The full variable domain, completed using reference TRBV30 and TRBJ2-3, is SQTIHQWPATLVQPVGSPLSLECTVEGTSNPNLYWYRQAAGRGLQLLFYSVGIGQISSEVPQNLSASRPQDRQFILSSKKLLLSDSGFYLCAWSPPGLATQYFGPGTRLTVL.

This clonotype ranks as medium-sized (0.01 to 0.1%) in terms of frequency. CDR3: CAWSPTGDYEQYF. The chain links TRBV30 to TRBJ2-7; TCRdb designates TRBD1, a call that cannot be tested without DNA. Germline V CDR1 and CDR2: GTSNPN, SVGIG (reference sequence). The CDR3 is 13 residues long.